A selection of T cell receptor beta chains follows, all from one sample in a study of OX40 agonist ivuxolimab in advanced cancers. Clones were read by immunoSEQ multiplex PCR, and TCRdb kept only the in-frame ones, dropping some. The sample has over 55,000 clones, around 84% seen once. This specimen was CD4+ or CD8+ T cells sorted from blood, taken in a trial of the OX40 agonist ivuxolimab. The receptors come from an adult with an advanced solid tumor such as melanoma, head and neck, liver or kidney cancer. The CDR3 runs from the conserved cysteine through the conserved F or W.

TRBJ2-2	TRBV5-4	CASSFTRNTGELFF
TRBJ2-2	TRBV14	CASSQVGGWSGELFF
TRBJ2-7	TRBV14	CASSDSGGSSYEQYF
TRBJ2-1	TRBV14	CASSQVSGSRYNEQFF
TRBJ2-3	TRBV6-1	CAGSLLRTDTQYF
TRBJ1-4	TRBV5-1	CASSLERNEKLFF
TRBJ2-7	TRBV28	CASSLRQNYEQYF
TRBJ1-5	TRBV21-1	CASSKGLGKDRSNQPQHF
TRBJ1-3	TRBV28	CASSLLGAESGNTIYF
TRBJ1-6	TRBV27	CASSRTGAPPLHF
TRBJ2-1	TRBV4-3	CASGSRSSNEQFF
TRBJ2-2	TRBV11-2	CASTLLAGTVGTGELFF
TRBJ1-2	TRBV5-8	CASSSQQGANYGYTF
TRBJ1-1	TRBV28	CASSLPLSKAFF
TRBJ2-7	TRBV10-3	CAISPGQGLYEQYF
TRBJ2-7	TRBV28	CASRPPTGNSYEQYF
TRBJ1-5	TRBV28	CASTGGRNQPQHF
TRBJ1-3	TRBV19	CASSIGDWSSGNTIYF
TRBJ2-1	TRBV27	CASRSGRDRGPKGRMPEQFF